This T cell receptor beta chain was captured in a study of T cells in Graves' hyperthyroidism and ophthalmopathy. Points from the study as a whole: For ophthalmopathy, model prediction preceded onset by a median approximately 6 months. Blood also showed most of the thyroid clonotypes that were expanded above 0.001.

The source material, RNA transcripts, was used to amplify TCR beta CDR3 regions. The TCR CDR3 first-round RT-PCR relied on the HTBI primer set. TCRdb redid the calling of the multiplex PCR reads with MiXCR, one entry per CDR3 protein. The table shows hundreds of thousands of distinct CDR3 sequences, with approximately 15% occurring only once. The ends were cut back, 5 bases at V and 12 bases at J, with 11 bases in the middle. This CDR3 is 12 amino acids long. Germline V gene lookup returns CDR1 SGHAT and CDR2 FQNNGV. This clonotype was detected ten times or more. What it binds is unknown. This receptor was identified in a man younger than 30 with Graves' ophthalmopathy. The chain combines TRBV11-2 with TRBJ1-6; D is ambiguous. Sample: blood. The DNA for the CDR3 is TGTGCCAGCAGCGTACGGCTGTTACCCCTCCACTTT. Residues: CASSVRLLPLHF.